This is a list of T cell receptor beta chains from one sample in a study of T-cell memory formation after mild COVID-19. Each CDR3 protein is one row after TCRdb ran MiXCR on the 5' RACE reads. This sample has around 390,000 distinct CDR3 sequences; approximately 15% occur once, and the top ten carry around a fifth. The sample taken for sequencing was PBMCs or a T cell subset sorted from them (not recorded which). These receptors came from a man aged 18 to 29 who had mild COVID-19 (a few samples of this study predate the infection). Cell type and time point are not known. Both conserved end residues are part of each CDR3. The D gene is left open where the match is weak. Clone size appears in some rows only: once, few, many, or a class for an expanded clone.

many,TRBV20-1,TRBD1,TRBJ2-7,TGCAGTGCTAGGGGGACAGGGTTGCAGCAGTACTTC,CSARGTGLQQYF
.,TRBV6-6,TRBD1,TRBJ1-5,TGTGCCAGCAGATCGACAGGGATTCAGCCCCAGCATTTT,CASRSTGIQPQHF
.,TRBV28,.,TRBJ1-1,TGTGCCAGCAGGGGGCTGGTAACTGAAGCTTTCTTT,CASRGLVTEAFF
once,TRBV7-9,.,TRBJ2-5,TGTGCCAGCAGCTTAGGAGGGGTGGAGACCCAGTACTTC,CASSLGGVETQYF
.,TRBV10-3,.,TRBJ1-1,TGTGCCATCACCCCCGGAGGGAACACTGAAGCTTTCTTT,CAITPGGNTEAFF
.,TRBV9,TRBD2,TRBJ2-3,TGTGCCAGCAGCGTCCACCTAGCGGGGGGCACAGATACGCAGTATTTT,CASSVHLAGGTDTQYF
once,TRBV20-1,TRBD1,TRBJ2-5,TGCAGTGCACCCGACAGGGTCTCAGAGACCCAGTACTTC,CSAPDRVSETQYF
few,TRBV5-1,TRBD2,TRBJ2-3,TGCGCCAGCAGCGAGGGACTAACCACAGATACGCAGTATTTT,CASSEGLTTDTQYF
.,TRBV18,TRBD1,TRBJ2-5,TGTGCCAGCTCACGAGACAGGGCCGAGACCCAGTACTTC,CASSRDRAETQYF
.,TRBV3-1,.,TRBJ1-1,TGTGCCAGCAGCCAGGGACTGATCATGAACACTGAAGCTTTCTTT,CASSQGLIMNTEAFF
.,TRBV10-2,.,TRBJ2-3,TGCGCCAGCAGTGAGTTAAATACGCAGTATTTT,CASSELNTQYF
few,TRBV12-3/TRBV12-4,.,TRBJ1-5,TGTGCCAGCAGTTTGCTCGGGGAACAGGGCAGGCATTTT,CASSLLGEQGRHF
.,TRBV3-1,.,TRBJ2-1,TGTGCCAGCAGCCCCTACTCGCCTGGCAATGAGCAGTTCTTC,CASSPYSPGNEQFF
few,TRBV27,.,TRBJ2-3,TGTGCCAGCAACCTAGGAGGCAGGGTGGTAGATACGCAGTATTTT,CASNLGGRVVDTQYF
few,TRBV7-2,.,TRBJ2-3,TGTGCCAGCAGCTTGGAAGCTGCGGTTCGAGATACGCAGTATTTT,CASSLEAAVRDTQYF
.,TRBV20-1,TRBD1,TRBJ1-2,TGCAGTGGACAGGGTGGGACTACTGCTTATGGCTACACCTTC,CSGQGGTTAYGYTF
few,TRBV4-2,.,TRBJ2-2,TGTGCCAGCAGCCAAGATAGCGGACAGGACCACACCGGGGAGCTGTTTTTT,CASSQDSGQDHTGELFF
.,TRBV20-1,.,TRBJ2-1,TGCAGTGCTAGAGTGACTCTCACTGGGCAGTTCTTC,CSARVTLTGQFF
.,TRBV20-1,.,TRBJ1-6,TGCAGTGCTAGAGACCCTTCCCGCCCCTATAATTCACCCCTCCACTTT,CSARDPSRPYNSPLHF
.,TRBV4-1,.,TRBJ1-2,TGCGCCAGCTTGGGGTTCGATGGCTACACCTTC,CASLGFDGYTF
.,TRBV5-1,TRBD1,TRBJ1-3,TGCGCCAGCAGCCCGAACAGGGGGGCCTTCGGCAACACCATATATTTT,CASSPNRGAFGNTIYF
.,TRBV4-1,.,TRBJ2-6,TGCGCCAGCAGCCAAGGTTTCCGCTCTGGGGCCAACGTCCTGACTTTC,CASSQGFRSGANVLTF
.,TRBV18,TRBD1,TRBJ2-5,TGTGCCAGCTCACCAAGACAGGGGGCTCGGGAGACCCAGTACTTC,CASSPRQGARETQYF
few,TRBV12-5,.,TRBJ2-4,TGTGCTAGTGGGACAGCCAAAAACATTCAGTACTTC,CASGTAKNIQYF
few,TRBV7-9,.,TRBJ1-1,TGTGCCAGCAGCTTAAAGGGGATGTTCACTGAAGCTTTCTTT,CASSLKGMFTEAFF
.,TRBV5-1,.,TRBJ2-2,TGCGCCAGCAGCTTTCGAGGGACGGGCACCGGGGAGCTGTTTTTT,CASSFRGTGTGELFF
many,TRBV10-2,.,TRBJ1-3,TGCGCCAGCAGGCCCCAGGGAATCGGAAACACCATATATTTT,CASRPQGIGNTIYF
.,TRBV6-1,TRBD1,TRBJ2-1,TGTGCCAGCAGTGAACGGGACAGGGTGGATGAGCAGTTCTTC,CASSERDRVDEQFF
few,TRBV12-3/TRBV12-4,.,TRBJ1-1,TGTGCCAGCAGTCGTTCCGGTGGGCCACGTGAAGCTTTCTTT,CASSRSGGPREAFF
few,TRBV12-3/TRBV12-4,TRBD1,TRBJ1-2,TGTGCCAGCAGTTTAGGGGACAGGGCTCATGGGGGCGGCTACACCTTC,CASSLGDRAHGGGYTF
few,TRBV5-1,TRBD2,TRBJ2-2,TGCGCCAGCAGCATGGGACTAGCGGGGGATTCGAACACCGGGGAGCTGTTTTTT,CASSMGLAGDSNTGELFF
.,TRBV10-3,TRBD2,TRBJ2-1,TGTGCCATCGCCCGGGGGGACAATGAGCAGTTCTTC,CAIARGDNEQFF
.,TRBV7-9,TRBD1,TRBJ2-1,TGTGCCAGCAGCTCACGACAGGGCAACGCCTACAATGAGCAGTTCTTC,CASSSRQGNAYNEQFF